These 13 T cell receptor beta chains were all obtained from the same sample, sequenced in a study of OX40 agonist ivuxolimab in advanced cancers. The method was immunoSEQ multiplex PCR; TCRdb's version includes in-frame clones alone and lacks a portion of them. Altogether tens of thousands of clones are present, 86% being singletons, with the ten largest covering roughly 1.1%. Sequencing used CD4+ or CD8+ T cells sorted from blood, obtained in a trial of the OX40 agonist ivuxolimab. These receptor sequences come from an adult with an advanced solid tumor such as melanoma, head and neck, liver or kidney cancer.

In nucleotides, the CDR3 is TGTGCCAGCAGCTTAGGCCAGAAAGAGACCCAGTACTTC. This gives the protein CASSLGQKETQYF. The rearrangement uses TRBV11-2 and TRBJ2-5, with D uncertain. Germline-derived CDR1 and CDR2 are SGHAT and FQNNGV. The CDR3 is made up of 13 amino acids. The V end lost 1 base, the J end lost 3 bases, and 6 bases lay between the germline ends. Drawing the rest from reference TRBV11-2 and TRBJ2-5, the complete variable domain is EAGVAQSPRYKIIEKRQSVAFWCNPISGHATLYWYQQILGQGPKLLIQFQNNGVVDDSQLPKDRFSAERLKGVDSTLKIQPAKLEDSAVYLCASSLGQKETQYFGPGTRLLVL.

This chain's CDR3 is CSAFTGYGYTF. The CDR3 DNA sequence: TGCAGTGCTTTCACAGGGTATGGCTACACCTTC. The V and J genes are TRBV20-1 and TRBJ1-2; D might be TRBD1 (6 bases). V gave up 5 bases and J gave up 5 bases, with 9 bases separating them. This CDR3 comprises 11 residues. CDR1 DFQATT and CDR2 SNEGSKA come from the germline V gene (reference sequence).

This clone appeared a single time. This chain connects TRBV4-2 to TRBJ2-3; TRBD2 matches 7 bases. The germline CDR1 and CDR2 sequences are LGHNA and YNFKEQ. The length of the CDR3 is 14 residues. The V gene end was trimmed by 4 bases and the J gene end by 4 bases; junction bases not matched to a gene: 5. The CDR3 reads CASSPGGGADTQYF. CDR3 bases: TGTGCCAGCAGCCCCGGTGGGGGGGCAGATACGCAGTATTTT.

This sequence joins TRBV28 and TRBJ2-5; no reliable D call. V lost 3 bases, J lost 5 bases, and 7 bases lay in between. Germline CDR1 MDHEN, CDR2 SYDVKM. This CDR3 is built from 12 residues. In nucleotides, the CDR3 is TGTGCCAGCAGTTTCTACGGGGAGACCCAGTACTTC. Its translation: CASSFYGETQYF.

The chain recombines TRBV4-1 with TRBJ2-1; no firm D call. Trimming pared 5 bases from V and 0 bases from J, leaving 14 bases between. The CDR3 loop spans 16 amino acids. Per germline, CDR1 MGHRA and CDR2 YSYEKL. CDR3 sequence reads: CASSFSSRNSYNEQFF. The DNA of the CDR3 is TGCGCCAGCAGCTTCTCATCAAGGAACTCCTACAATGAGCAGTTCTTC.

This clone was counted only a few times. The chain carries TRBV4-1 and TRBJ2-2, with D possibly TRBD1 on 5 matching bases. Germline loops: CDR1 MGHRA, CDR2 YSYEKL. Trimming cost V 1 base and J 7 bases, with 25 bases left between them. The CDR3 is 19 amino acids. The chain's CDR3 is CASSQGSLEVMTDIGELFF. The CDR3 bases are TGCGCCAGCAGCCAAGGCAGTTTAGAGGTTATGACGGACATCGGGGAGCTGTTTTTT.

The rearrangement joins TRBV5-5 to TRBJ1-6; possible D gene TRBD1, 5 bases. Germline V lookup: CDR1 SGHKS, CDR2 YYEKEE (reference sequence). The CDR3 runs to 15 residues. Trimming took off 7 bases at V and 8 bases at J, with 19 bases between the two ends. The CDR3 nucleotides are TGTGCCAGCGGGAAGGGGTCGAGACTAGATTCACCCCTCCACTTT. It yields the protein CASGKGSRLDSPLHF.

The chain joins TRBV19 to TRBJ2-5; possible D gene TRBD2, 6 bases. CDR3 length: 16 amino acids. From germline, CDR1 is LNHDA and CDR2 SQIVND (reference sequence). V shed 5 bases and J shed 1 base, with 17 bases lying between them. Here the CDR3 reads CASSPNPGLSQETQYF. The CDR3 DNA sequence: TGTGCCAGTAGTCCAAACCCCGGACTATCCCAAGAGACCCAGTACTTC.

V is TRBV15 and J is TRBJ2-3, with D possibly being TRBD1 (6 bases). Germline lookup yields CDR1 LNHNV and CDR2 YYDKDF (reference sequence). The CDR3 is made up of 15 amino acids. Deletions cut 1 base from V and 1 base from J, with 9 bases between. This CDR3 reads CATSRVQGRTDTQYF. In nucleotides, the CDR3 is TGTGCCACCAGCAGAGTGCAGGGGCGCACAGATACGCAGTATTTT.

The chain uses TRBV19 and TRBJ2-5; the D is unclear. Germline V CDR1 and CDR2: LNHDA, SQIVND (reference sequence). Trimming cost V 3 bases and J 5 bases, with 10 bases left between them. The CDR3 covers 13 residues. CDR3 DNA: TGTGCCAGTAGTATGCACGGGTCGGAGACCCAGTACTTC. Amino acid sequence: CASSMHGSETQYF. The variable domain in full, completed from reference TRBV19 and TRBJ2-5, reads DGGITQSPKYLFRKEGQNVTLSCEQNLNHDAMYWYRQDPGQGLRLIYYSQIVNDFQKGDIAEGYSVSREKKESFPLTVTSAQKNPTAFYLCASSMHGSETQYFGPGTRLLVL.

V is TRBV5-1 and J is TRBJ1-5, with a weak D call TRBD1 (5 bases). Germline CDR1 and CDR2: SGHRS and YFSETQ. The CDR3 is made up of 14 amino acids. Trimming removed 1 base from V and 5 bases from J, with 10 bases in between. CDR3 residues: CASSLLGTDQPQHF. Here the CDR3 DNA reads TGCGCCAGCAGCTTGCTGGGGACCGATCAGCCCCAGCATTTT.

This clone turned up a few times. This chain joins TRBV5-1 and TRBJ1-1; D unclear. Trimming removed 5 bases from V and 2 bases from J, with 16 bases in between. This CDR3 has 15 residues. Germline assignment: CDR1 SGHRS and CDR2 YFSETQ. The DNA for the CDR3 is TGCGCCAGCAGTAAAGATCTGGCGCTCAACACTGAAGCTTTCTTT. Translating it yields CASSKDLALNTEAFF.

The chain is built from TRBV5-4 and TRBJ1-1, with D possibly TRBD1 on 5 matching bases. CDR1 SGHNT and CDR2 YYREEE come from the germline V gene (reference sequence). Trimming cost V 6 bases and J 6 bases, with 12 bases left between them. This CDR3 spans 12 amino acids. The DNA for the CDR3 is TGTGCCAGCACCAGCTGGGGGGCTGAAGCTTTCTTT. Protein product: CASTSWGAEAFF.